One T cell receptor beta chain is described in this entry. What it binds is not known. Other DNA sequences of this sample code for an identical CDR3. The sample comes from a study of shared clonotypes between healthy human individuals. Study conclusions and caveats: A handful of donors showed sharing of roughly 5% of naive CD4 clonotypes. A generally larger estimated richness was seen in naive subsets than in memory subsets.

The germline V gene has CDR1 SGHNT and CDR2 YYREEE (reference sequence). V was trimmed by 0 bases and J by 0 bases, leaving 8 bases between them. The CDR3 spans 15 residues. Naive CD8 populations comprised CD45RO-negative cells positively selected for CCR7, excluding terminally differentiated effector memory CD45RA+ cells. Template for every sorted-subset replicate PCR totaled about 0.2 ug DNA, approximately 30,000 T cell genomes. Clones were read by immunoSEQ multiplex PCR, and TCRdb kept only the in-frame ones, dropping some. The sample includes 1.5 million to 2.5 million clones, less than 95% of them seen just once.

Material for sequencing was naive CD8+ T cells sorted from blood. This chain connects TRBV5-4 to TRBJ2-3; D unresolved. The receptor was isolated from a young man in good health. CDR3 sequence (DNA): TGTGCCAGCAGCTTGGGGGTGACTAGCACAGATACGCAGTATTTT. Its translation is CASSLGVTSTDTQYF.